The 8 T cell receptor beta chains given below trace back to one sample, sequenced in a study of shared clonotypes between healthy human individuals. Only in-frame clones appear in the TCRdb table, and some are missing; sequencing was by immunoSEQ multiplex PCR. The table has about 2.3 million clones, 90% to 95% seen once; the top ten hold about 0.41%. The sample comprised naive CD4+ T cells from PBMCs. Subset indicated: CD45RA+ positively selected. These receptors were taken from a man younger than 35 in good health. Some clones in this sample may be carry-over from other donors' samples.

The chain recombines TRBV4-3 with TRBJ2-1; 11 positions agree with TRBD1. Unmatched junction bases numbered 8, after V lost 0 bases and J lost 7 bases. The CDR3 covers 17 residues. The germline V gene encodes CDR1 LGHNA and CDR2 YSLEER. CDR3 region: CASSQDQRTGGRNEQFF. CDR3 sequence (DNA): TGCGCCAGCAGCCAAGATCAGCGGACAGGGGGCCGGAATGAGCAGTTCTTC.

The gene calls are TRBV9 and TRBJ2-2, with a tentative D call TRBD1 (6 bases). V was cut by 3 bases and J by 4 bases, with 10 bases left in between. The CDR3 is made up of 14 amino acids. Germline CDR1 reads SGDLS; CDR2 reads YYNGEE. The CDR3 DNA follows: TGTGCCAGCAGCGCTCGGACAGTCACCGGGGAGCTGTTTTTT. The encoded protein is CASSARTVTGELFF.

CDR3 coding DNA: TGTGCCTGGGGGGGACTAGCGGGAGGGCCAATGTCCTACGAGCAGTACTTC. The encoded protein is CAWGGLAGGPMSYEQYF. This chain uses TRBV30 with TRBJ2-7, with 16 bases matching TRBD2. V was pared by 5 bases and J by 1 base, with 8 bases of the junction left unmatched. CDR3 length equals 17 residues. Germline CDR1 GTSNPN, CDR2 SVGIG (reference sequence).

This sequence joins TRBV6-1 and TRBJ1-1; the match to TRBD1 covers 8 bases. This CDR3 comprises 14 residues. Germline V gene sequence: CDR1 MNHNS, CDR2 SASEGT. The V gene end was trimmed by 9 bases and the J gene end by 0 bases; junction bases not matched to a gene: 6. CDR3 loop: CARPDRGLNTEAFF. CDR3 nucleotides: TGTGCCAGACCTGACAGGGGCCTGAACACTGAAGCTTTCTTT.

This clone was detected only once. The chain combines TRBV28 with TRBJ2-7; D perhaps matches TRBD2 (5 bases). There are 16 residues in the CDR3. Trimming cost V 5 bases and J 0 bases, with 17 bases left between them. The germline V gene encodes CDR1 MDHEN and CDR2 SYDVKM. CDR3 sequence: CASSPGPGKASYEQYF. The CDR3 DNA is TGTGCCAGCAGTCCGGGCCCCGGGAAGGCCTCCTACGAGCAGTACTTC.

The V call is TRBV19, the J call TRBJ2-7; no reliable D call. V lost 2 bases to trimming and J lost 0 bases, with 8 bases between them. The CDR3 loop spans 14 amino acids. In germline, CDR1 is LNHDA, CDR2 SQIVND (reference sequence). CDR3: CASSIQATSYEQYF. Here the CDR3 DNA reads TGTGCCAGTAGTATACAGGCTACCTCCTACGAGCAGTACTTC.

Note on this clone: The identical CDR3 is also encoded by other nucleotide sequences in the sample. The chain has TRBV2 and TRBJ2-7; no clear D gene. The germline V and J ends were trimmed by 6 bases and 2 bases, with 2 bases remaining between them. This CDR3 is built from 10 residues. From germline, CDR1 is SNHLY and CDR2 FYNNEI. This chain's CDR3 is CASSTYEQYF. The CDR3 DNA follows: TGTGCCAGCAGCACCTACGAGCAGTACTTC.

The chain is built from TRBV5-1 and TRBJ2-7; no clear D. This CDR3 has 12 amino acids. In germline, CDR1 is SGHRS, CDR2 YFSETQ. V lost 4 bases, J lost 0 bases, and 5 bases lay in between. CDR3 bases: TGCGCCAGCAGCCAGAGCTCCTACGAGCAGTACTTC. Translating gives CASSQSSYEQYF.